Listed below are T cell receptor beta chains from one sample, sequenced in a study of control samples from healthy donors and cancer patients. Data came from immunoSEQ multiplex PCR; TCRdb stores just in-frame clones and leaves some out. The sample includes 400,000 to 450,000 clones, more than 80% seen only once; the top ten take 5.5% to 7.5%. Sequenced sample: PBMCs. The receptors derive from a man aged 40-55 years with head and neck cancer. The CDR3 runs from the conserved cysteine through the conserved F or W. The D gene is left open where the match is weak.

D: -
J: TRBJ1-2
V: TRBV28
CDR3: CASSLFWTDYGYTF

D: TRBD2
J: TRBJ2-1
V: TRBV12-5
CDR3: CASGLVPGLAGDEQFF

D: TRBD1
J: TRBJ1-1
V: TRBV28
CDR3: CASSDAGQGAFF

D: TRBD2
J: TRBJ2-1
V: TRBV27
CDR3: CASSPASGTRWDEQFF

D: TRBD1
J: TRBJ1-6
V: TRBV7-2
CDR3: CASSNTGGAPLAPLHF

D: -
J: TRBJ1-1
V: TRBV28
CDR3: CASSPPNTEAFF

D: -
J: TRBJ1-2
V: TRBV7-2
CDR3: CASSITRGGSNYGYTF

D: TRBD2
J: TRBJ2-3
V: TRBV5-1
CDR3: CASSPSGGATDTQYF

D: -
J: TRBJ1-2
V: TRBV30
CDR3: CAWSVRLSRPMGEYGYTF

D: TRBD1
J: TRBJ1-3
V: TRBV11-2
CDR3: CASSLGQSSGNTIYF

D: TRBD1
J: TRBJ2-7
V: TRBV28
CDR3: CASSSPGTVSYEQYF

D: -
J: TRBJ1-6
V: TRBV2
CDR3: CASSAGTLEALHF

D: TRBD1
J: TRBJ2-6
V: TRBV28
CDR3: CASSRTGVYVLTF

D: -
J: TRBJ1-5
V: TRBV28
CDR3: CASTGQSNQPQHF

D: -
J: TRBJ1-6
V: TRBV7-8
CDR3: CASSPSGFYNSPLHF

D: -
J: TRBJ1-1
V: TRBV15
CDR3: CATSRGYPTGTPRRGTEAFF

D: -
J: TRBJ2-7
V: TRBV18
CDR3: CASSLGQTGYEQYF

D: -
J: TRBJ2-1
V: TRBV30
CDR3: CAWRGERGANNEQFF

D: -
J: TRBJ2-7
V: TRBV12-3/TRBV12-4
CDR3: CASSSGAYEQYF

D: TRBD1
J: TRBJ1-4
V: TRBV2
CDR3: CASSVLTGSNEKLFF

D: -
J: TRBJ1-2
V: TRBV9
CDR3: CASSVAPQGIYGYTF

D: TRBD2
J: TRBJ2-7
V: TRBV4-3
CDR3: CASSQEWGGNYYEQYF

D: -
J: TRBJ1-2
V: TRBV19
CDR3: CASMEQLYGYTF

D: -
J: TRBJ1-1
V: TRBV6-5
CDR3: CASKWVWGAITEAFF

D: -
J: TRBJ2-1
V: TRBV5-1
CDR3: CASSLGLNEQFF

D: -
J: TRBJ2-1
V: TRBV29-1
CDR3: CSVRTVQDGEQFF

D: -
J: TRBJ1-1
V: TRBV7-2
CDR3: CASSLVGANTEAFF

D: -
J: TRBJ1-4
V: TRBV7-2
CDR3: CASSLHGWGGHEKLFF

D: -
J: TRBJ1-2
V: TRBV6-5
CDR3: CASSYNPGAGKGYTF

D: -
J: TRBJ1-1
V: TRBV5-1
CDR3: CASSPLRGPNTEAFF

D: TRBD1
J: TRBJ2-3
V: TRBV5-1
CDR3: CASSLTPGQGGHTQYF

D: -
J: TRBJ1-4
V: TRBV5-4
CDR3: CASSPPDRKFEKLFF

D: -
J: TRBJ2-3
V: TRBV12-3/TRBV12-4
CDR3: CASRGLGNTQYF

D: -
J: TRBJ2-1
V: TRBV2
CDR3: CASSGREGGYNEQFF

D: TRBD2
J: TRBJ2-5
V: TRBV11-3
CDR3: CASSLDWGERLAGEETQYF

D: -
J: TRBJ1-3
V: TRBV7-3
CDR3: CASSLTGRRGNSGNTIYF

D: -
J: TRBJ1-1
V: TRBV5-5
CDR3: CASSLEVGMNTEAFF

D: -
J: TRBJ2-2
V: TRBV25-1
CDR3: CGATANTGELFF

D: -
J: TRBJ2-5
V: TRBV4-1
CDR3: CASSQGGGTQYF

D: -
J: TRBJ2-5
V: TRBV6-1
CDR3: CASSESISGTQYF

D: TRBD1
J: TRBJ2-5
V: TRBV5-6
CDR3: CASSSDRGGSETQYF

D: -
J: TRBJ2-7
V: TRBV28
CDR3: CASSLRGKASYEQYF

D: -
J: TRBJ1-4
V: TRBV6-5
CDR3: CASTGGGSNEKLFF

D: -
J: TRBJ2-2
V: TRBV25-1
CDR3: CASSEPHPTGELFF

D: TRBD1
J: TRBJ1-5
V: TRBV28
CDR3: CASSFRDRAQPQHF

D: -
J: TRBJ1-1
V: TRBV19
CDR3: CASRGEWTEAFF

D: -
J: TRBJ2-7
V: TRBV10-3
CDR3: CAISEGQLAPYKQYF